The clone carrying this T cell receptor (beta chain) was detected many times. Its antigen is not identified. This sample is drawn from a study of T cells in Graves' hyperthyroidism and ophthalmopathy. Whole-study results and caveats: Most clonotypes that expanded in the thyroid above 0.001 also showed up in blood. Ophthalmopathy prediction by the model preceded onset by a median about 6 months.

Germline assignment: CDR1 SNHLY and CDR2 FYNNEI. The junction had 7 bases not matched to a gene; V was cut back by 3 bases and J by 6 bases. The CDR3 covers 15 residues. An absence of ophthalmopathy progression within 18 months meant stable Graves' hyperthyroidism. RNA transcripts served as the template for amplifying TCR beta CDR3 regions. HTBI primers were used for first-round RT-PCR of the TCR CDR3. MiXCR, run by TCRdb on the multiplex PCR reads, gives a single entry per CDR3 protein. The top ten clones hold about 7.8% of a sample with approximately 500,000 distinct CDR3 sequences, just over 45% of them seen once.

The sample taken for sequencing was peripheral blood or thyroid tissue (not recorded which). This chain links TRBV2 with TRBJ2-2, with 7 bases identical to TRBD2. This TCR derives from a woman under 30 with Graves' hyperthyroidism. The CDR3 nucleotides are TGTGCCAGCAGTGACAGGCGGGAGCGCTCCGGGGAGCTGTTTTTT. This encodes CASSDRRERSGELFF.